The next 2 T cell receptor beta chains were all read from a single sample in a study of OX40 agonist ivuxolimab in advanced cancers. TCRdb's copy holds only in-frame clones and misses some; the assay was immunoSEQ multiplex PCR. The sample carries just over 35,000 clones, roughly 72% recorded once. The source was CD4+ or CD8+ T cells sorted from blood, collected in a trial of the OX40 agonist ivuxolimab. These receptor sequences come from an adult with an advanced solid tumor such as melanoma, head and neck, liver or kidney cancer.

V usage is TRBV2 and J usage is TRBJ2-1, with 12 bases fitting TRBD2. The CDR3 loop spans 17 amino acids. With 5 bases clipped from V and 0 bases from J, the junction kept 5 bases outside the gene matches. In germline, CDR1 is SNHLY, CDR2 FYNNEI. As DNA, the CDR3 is TGTGCCAGCAGTTCCGGACTAGCGGGAAGCTCCTACAATGAGCAGTTCTTC. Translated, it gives CASSSGLAGSSYNEQFF.

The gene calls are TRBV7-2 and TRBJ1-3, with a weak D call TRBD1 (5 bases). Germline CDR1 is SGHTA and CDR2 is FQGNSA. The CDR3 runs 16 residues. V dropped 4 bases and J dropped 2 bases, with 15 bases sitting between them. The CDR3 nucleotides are TGTGCCAGCAGCTCCTCCGGGGCAGGGACTGGAAACACCATATATTTT. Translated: CASSSSGAGTGNTIYF.